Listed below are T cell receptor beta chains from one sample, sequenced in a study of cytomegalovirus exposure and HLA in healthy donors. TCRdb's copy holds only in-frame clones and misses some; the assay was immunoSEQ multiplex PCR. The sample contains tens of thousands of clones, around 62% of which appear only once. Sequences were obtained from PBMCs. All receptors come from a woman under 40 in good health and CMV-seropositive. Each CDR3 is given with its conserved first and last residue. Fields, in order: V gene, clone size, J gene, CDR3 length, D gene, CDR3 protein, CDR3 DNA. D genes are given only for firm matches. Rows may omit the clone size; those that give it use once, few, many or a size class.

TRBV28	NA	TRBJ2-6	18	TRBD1	CASSHGGTGVAGANVLTF	TGTGCCAGCAGCCATGGAGGGACAGGGGTGGCTGGGGCCAACGTCCTGACTTTC
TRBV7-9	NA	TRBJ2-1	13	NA	CASSLGEFNEQFF	TGTGCCAGCAGCTTAGGGGAGTTCAATGAGCAGTTCTTC
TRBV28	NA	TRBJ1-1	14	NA	CASSFFGTSNEAFF	TGTGCCAGCAGTTTTTTCGGGACAAGTAATGAAGCTTTCTTT
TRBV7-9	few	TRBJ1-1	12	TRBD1	CSSSQGVTEAFF	TGTTCCAGCAGCCAGGGGGTAACTGAAGCTTTCTTT
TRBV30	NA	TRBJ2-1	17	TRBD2	CAWSVRESGLAARGQFF	TGTGCCTGGAGTGTAAGGGAGTCCGGACTAGCGGCCCGGGGGCAGTTCTTC
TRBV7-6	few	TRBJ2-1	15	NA	CASSLWAGSYNEQFF	TGTGCCAGCAGCTTATGGGCAGGCTCCTACAATGAGCAGTTCTTC
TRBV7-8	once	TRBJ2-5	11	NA	CASSPSRGQYF	TGTGCCAGCAGCCCCTCCCGGGGCCAGTACTTC
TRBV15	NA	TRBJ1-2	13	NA	CATSRVEAEGRSF	TGTGCCACCAGCAGAGTTGAGGCGGAGGGACGAAGCTTC
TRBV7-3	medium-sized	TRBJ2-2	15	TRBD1	CASSTGQGNTGELFF	TGTGCCAGCAGTACTGGACAGGGGAACACCGGGGAGCTGTTTTTT
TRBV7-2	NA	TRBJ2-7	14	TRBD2	CASSLGLAVREQYF	TGTGCCAGCAGCTTAGGGCTAGCGGTCCGGGAGCAGTACTTC
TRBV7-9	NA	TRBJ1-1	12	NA	CSSSLGVRGAFF	TGTTCCAGCAGCTTAGGGGTTAGGGGAGCTTTCTTT
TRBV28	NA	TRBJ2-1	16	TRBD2	CASRGRGAISYNEQFF	TGTGCCAGCAGGGGGCGGGGGGCCATCTCCTACAATGAGCAGTTCTTC
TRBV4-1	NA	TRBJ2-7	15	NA	CASSRRGGASYEQYF	TGCGCCAGCAGTCGAAGAGGGGGAGCCTCCTACGAGCAGTACTTC
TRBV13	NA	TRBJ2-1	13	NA	CASSSEQGDEQFF	TGTGCCAGCAGCTCAGAACAGGGTGATGAGCAGTTCTTC
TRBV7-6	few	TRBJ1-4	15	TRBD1	CASSSTGGRNEKLFF	TGTGCCAGCAGCTCCACAGGGGGCAGGAATGAAAAACTGTTTTTT
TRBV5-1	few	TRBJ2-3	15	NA	CASSLWAPEGDTQYF	TGCGCCAGCAGCTTGTGGGCACCAGAGGGAGATACGCAGTATTTT
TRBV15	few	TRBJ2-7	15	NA	CATSRGRGNSYEQYF	TGTGCCACCAGCAGAGGAAGGGGGAATTCCTACGAGCAGTACTTC
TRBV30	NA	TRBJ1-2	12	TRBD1	CAWSAGGYGYPF	TGTGCCTGGAGTGCAGGGGGCTATGGCTACCCCTTC
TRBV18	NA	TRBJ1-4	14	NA	CASSPQETNEKLFF	TGTGCCAGCTCACCGCAGGAAACTAATGAAAAACTGTTTTTT
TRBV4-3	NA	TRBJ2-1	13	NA	CASSPSNHNEQFF	TGCGCCAGCAGCCCGAGCAACCACAATGAGCAGTTCTTC
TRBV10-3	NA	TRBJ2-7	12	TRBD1	CAISGQGYEQYF	TGTGCCATCAGTGGACAGGGGTACGAGCAGTACTTC
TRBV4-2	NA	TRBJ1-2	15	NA	CASSPTGIDLRGYTF	TGTGCCAGCAGCCCCACGGGAATTGACTTAAGGGGCTACACCTTC
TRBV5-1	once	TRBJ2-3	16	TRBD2	CASSVPSGGFGDTQYF	TGCGCCAGCAGCGTTCCTAGCGGGGGGTTCGGAGATACGCAGTATTTT
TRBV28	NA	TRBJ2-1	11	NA	CASRRRNEQFF	TGTGCCAGCAGGCGGAGGAATGAGCAGTTCTTC
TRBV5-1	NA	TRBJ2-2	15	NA	CASSLGTSNTGELFF	TGCGCCAGCAGCTTAGGGACATCGAACACCGGGGAGCTGTTTTTT
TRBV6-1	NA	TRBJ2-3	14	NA	CASRESLATDTQYF	TGTGCCAGCAGGGAATCTCTAGCAACAGATACGCAGTATTTT
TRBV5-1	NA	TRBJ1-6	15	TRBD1	CASSLDVTGVSPLHF	TGCGCCAGCAGCTTGGATGTGACAGGGGTTTCACCCCTCCACTTT
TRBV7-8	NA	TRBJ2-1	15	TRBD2	CASSSLSGGLNEQFF	TGTGCCAGCAGCTCCTTAAGCGGGGGATTGAATGAGCAGTTCTTC
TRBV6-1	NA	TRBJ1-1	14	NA	CASTEVGGRAEAFF	TGTGCCAGCACCGAAGTGGGCGGGAGAGCTGAAGCTTTCTTT
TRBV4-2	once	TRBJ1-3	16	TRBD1	CASSQKFRDSGNTIYF	TGTGCCAGCAGCCAAAAATTCCGGGACAGCGGAAACACCATATATTTT
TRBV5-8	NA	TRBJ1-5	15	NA	CASSLQTVSNQPQHF	TGTGCCAGCAGCTTGCAGACAGTTAGCAATCAGCCCCAGCATTTT
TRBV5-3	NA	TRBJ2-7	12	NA	CARKTLTYEQYF	TGTGCCAGAAAGACACTTACCTACGAGCAGTACTTC
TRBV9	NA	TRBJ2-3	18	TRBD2	CASSSPLGVAGITDTQYF	TGTGCCAGCAGCTCGCCACTCGGGGTAGCGGGGATCACAGATACGCAGTATTTT
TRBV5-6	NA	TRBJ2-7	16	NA	CASSFLGAGESYEQYF	TGTGCCAGCAGCTTTCTTGGGGCAGGGGAATCCTACGAGCAGTACTTC
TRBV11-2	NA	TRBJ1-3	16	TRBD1	CASSSTTGGTGNTIYF	TGTGCCAGCAGCTCAACTACAGGGGGAACTGGAAACACCATATATTTT
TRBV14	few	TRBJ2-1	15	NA	CASSPDRSTYNEQFF	TGTGCCAGCAGCCCGGACAGAAGCACCTACAATGAGCAGTTCTTC
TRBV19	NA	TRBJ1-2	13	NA	CASRPDSNYGYTF	TGTGCCAGTAGACCGGACAGTAACTATGGCTACACCTTC
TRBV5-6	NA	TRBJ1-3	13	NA	CASSADISNTIYF	TGTGCCAGCAGCGCCGACATTTCAAACACCATATATTTT
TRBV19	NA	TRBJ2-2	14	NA	CASRPRRLDGELFF	TGTGCCAGTAGGCCAAGGAGGCTAGATGGGGAGCTGTTTTTT
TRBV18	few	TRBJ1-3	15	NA	CASSPVVSSGNTIYF	TGTGCCAGCTCACCGGTGGTCAGCTCTGGAAACACCATATATTTT
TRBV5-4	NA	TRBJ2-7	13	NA	CASSLTGSYEQYF	TGTGCCAGCAGTCTTACGGGCTCCTACGAGCAGTACTTC
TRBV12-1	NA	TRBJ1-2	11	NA	CASQGNYGYTF	TGTGCCAGTCAGGGGAACTATGGCTACACCTTC
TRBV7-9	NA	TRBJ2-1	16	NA	CASSTRMGSSYNEQFF	TGTGCCAGCAGCACCCGGATGGGGAGCTCCTACAATGAGCAGTTCTTC
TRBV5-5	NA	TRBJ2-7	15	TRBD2	CASSVGLAGIYEQYF	TGTGCCAGCAGCGTGGGACTAGCGGGGATTTACGAGCAGTACTTC
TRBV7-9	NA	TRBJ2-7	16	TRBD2	CSSSLAGQVSSYEQYF	TGTTCCAGCAGCTTAGCGGGGCAGGTTAGCTCCTACGAGCAGTACTTC
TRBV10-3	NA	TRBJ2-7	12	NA	CATGVIYYEQYF	TGTGCCACCGGGGTGATATACTACGAGCAGTACTTC
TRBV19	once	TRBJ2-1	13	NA	CASLHSSYNEQFF	TGTGCCAGTCTGCACAGTTCCTACAATGAGCAGTTCTTC